These T cell receptor beta chains were read from a single sample in a study of long-term antiretroviral therapy in people with HIV. TCRdb's table, derived via immunoSEQ multiplex PCR, lists solely in-frame clones and lacks some. Of about 30,000 clones listed, over 90% are singletons. The sequenced sample was unsorted PBMCs, obtained 5.3 years after starting antiretroviral therapy. The receptors here all came from a man aged 45-65 years with HIV. Each CDR3 is given with its conserved first and last residue. Each record gives: CDR3 length, clone size, D gene, V gene, J gene, CDR3 DNA, CDR3 protein. D genes are given only for firm matches. For some rows the clone size is stated as once, few or many, or as a class when expanded; others skip it.

cdr3_length: 13
clone_size: NA
d_call: TRBD2
v_call: TRBV30
j_call: TRBJ2-3
cdr3_nt: TGTGCCTGGGCCGGGACTAGAAAAGATACGCAGTATTTT
cdr3_aa: CAWAGTRKDTQYF

cdr3_length: 13
clone_size: NA
d_call: NA
v_call: TRBV6-1
j_call: TRBJ1-5
cdr3_nt: TGTGCCAGCAGTGAGTCCGTCGGCCAGCCCCAGCATTTT
cdr3_aa: CASSESVGQPQHF

cdr3_length: 13
clone_size: few
d_call: NA
v_call: TRBV2
j_call: TRBJ1-1
cdr3_nt: TGTGCCTCCCGGCGGGACGAAAACACTGAAGCTTTCTTT
cdr3_aa: CASRRDENTEAFF

cdr3_length: 20
clone_size: NA
d_call: TRBD2
v_call: TRBV7-8
j_call: TRBJ2-7
cdr3_nt: TGTCCAAAGCCGGGCCAGCAGGGGGTGAGACTAGCGGTCCCAGGGCTCGAGCAGTACTTC
cdr3_aa: CPKPGQQGVRLAVPGLEQYF

cdr3_length: 15
clone_size: NA
d_call: TRBD1
v_call: TRBV9
j_call: TRBJ2-7
cdr3_nt: TGTGCCAGCAGCGCTCGACAGGGGCACTCCTACGAGCAGTACTTC
cdr3_aa: CASSARQGHSYEQYF

cdr3_length: 14
clone_size: NA
d_call: NA
v_call: TRBV4-2
j_call: TRBJ2-1
cdr3_nt: TGTGCCAGCAGCCAAGATTGGGCCCACAATGAGCAGTTCTTC
cdr3_aa: CASSQDWAHNEQFF

cdr3_length: 15
clone_size: NA
d_call: NA
v_call: TRBV7-3
j_call: TRBJ2-1
cdr3_nt: TGTGCCAGCAGCTTAAGAGCACGGGGGGCAGATGAGCAGTTCTTC
cdr3_aa: CASSLRARGADEQFF

cdr3_length: 15
clone_size: NA
d_call: NA
v_call: TRBV5-4
j_call: TRBJ2-7
cdr3_nt: TGTGCCAGCAGCTTCGAAGTCGGGGCGACCTACGAGCAGTACTTC
cdr3_aa: CASSFEVGATYEQYF

cdr3_length: 15
clone_size: NA
d_call: TRBD2
v_call: TRBV6-6
j_call: TRBJ2-1
cdr3_nt: TGTGCCAGCAGCCAACTAGCGGGGGGGTACAATGAGCAGTTCTTC
cdr3_aa: CASSQLAGGYNEQFF

cdr3_length: 14
clone_size: NA
d_call: TRBD1
v_call: TRBV14
j_call: TRBJ1-2
cdr3_nt: TGTGCCAGCAGCTCCATGACAGGGAACTATGGCTACACCTTC
cdr3_aa: CASSSMTGNYGYTF

cdr3_length: 14
clone_size: NA
d_call: NA
v_call: TRBV5-1
j_call: TRBJ2-7
cdr3_nt: TGCGCCAGCAGCTTGGGCGGGGCCCGGTACGAGCAGTACTTC
cdr3_aa: CASSLGGARYEQYF

cdr3_length: 14
clone_size: NA
d_call: NA
v_call: TRBV9
j_call: TRBJ1-3
cdr3_nt: TGTGCCAGCAGCGTAGTTAGCTCTGGAAACACCATATATTTT
cdr3_aa: CASSVVSSGNTIYF

cdr3_length: 15
clone_size: NA
d_call: TRBD1
v_call: TRBV25-1
j_call: TRBJ1-1
cdr3_nt: TGTGCCAGCAGTGAAACTCGGACAGGGTGGAATGAAGCTTTCTTT
cdr3_aa: CASSETRTGWNEAFF

cdr3_length: 13
clone_size: once
d_call: NA
v_call: TRBV11-2
j_call: TRBJ2-1
cdr3_nt: TGTGCCAGCAGCTTAGAAAGGCTGGGTGAGCAGTTCTTC
cdr3_aa: CASSLERLGEQFF

cdr3_length: 18
clone_size: NA
d_call: TRBD1
v_call: TRBV2
j_call: TRBJ1-2
cdr3_nt: TGTGCCAGCAGGGGAGACCCGGGACAGGGTCTTATTTCGATTGGCTACACCTTC
cdr3_aa: CASRGDPGQGLISIGYTF

cdr3_length: 15
clone_size: NA
d_call: NA
v_call: TRBV7-2
j_call: TRBJ2-2
cdr3_nt: TGTGCCAGCAGCTTAGATACCAGGGGTACCGGGGAGCTGTTTTTT
cdr3_aa: CASSLDTRGTGELFF

cdr3_length: 11
clone_size: NA
d_call: NA
v_call: TRBV20-1
j_call: TRBJ2-1
cdr3_nt: TGCAGTGCTAGTCCATTTAATGAGCAGTTCTTC
cdr3_aa: CSASPFNEQFF

cdr3_length: 17
clone_size: NA
d_call: NA
v_call: TRBV4-3
j_call: TRBJ2-3
cdr3_nt: TGCGCCAGCAGCTCCCGGCCCCGCCGGTACGGCACAGATACGCAGTATTTT
cdr3_aa: CASSSRPRRYGTDTQYF

cdr3_length: 13
clone_size: few
d_call: NA
v_call: TRBV6-1
j_call: TRBJ2-7
cdr3_nt: TGTGCCGTTTCGCGGGACGGTTCCTACGAGCAGTACTTC
cdr3_aa: CAVSRDGSYEQYF

cdr3_length: 15
clone_size: once
d_call: NA
v_call: TRBV19
j_call: TRBJ1-3
cdr3_nt: TGTGCCAGTAGTATGGGTCAGAACTCTGGAAACACCATATATTTT
cdr3_aa: CASSMGQNSGNTIYF

cdr3_length: 16
clone_size: NA
d_call: NA
v_call: TRBV11-2
j_call: TRBJ2-7
cdr3_nt: TGTGCCAGCAGCTTAGCTCTACAGGGCGGAACCTACGAGCAGTACTTC
cdr3_aa: CASSLALQGGTYEQYF

cdr3_length: 16
clone_size: once
d_call: TRBD2
v_call: TRBV4-1
j_call: TRBJ2-7
cdr3_nt: TGCGCCAGCAGCCAAGAGTTAGCGGGTGGGGTGCGCGAGCAGTACTTC
cdr3_aa: CASSQELAGGVREQYF

cdr3_length: 12
clone_size: NA
d_call: NA
v_call: TRBV28
j_call: TRBJ2-1
cdr3_nt: TGTGCCAGCAGCCTTATTATTAATGAGCAGTTCTTC
cdr3_aa: CASSLIINEQFF

cdr3_length: 18
clone_size: NA
d_call: TRBD1
v_call: TRBV5-8
j_call: TRBJ2-1
cdr3_nt: TGTGCCAGCAGCTTGGCTGGGGACAGGGCCCTGAAGGGCAATGAGCAGTTCTTC
cdr3_aa: CASSLAGDRALKGNEQFF

cdr3_length: 13
clone_size: NA
d_call: NA
v_call: TRBV4-1
j_call: TRBJ2-2
cdr3_nt: TGCGCCAGCAGCCAGGGACCCACCGGGGAGCTGTTTTTT
cdr3_aa: CASSQGPTGELFF

cdr3_length: 15
clone_size: NA
d_call: TRBD1
v_call: TRBV27
j_call: TRBJ2-1
cdr3_nt: TGTGCCAGCAGTACTCGACAGGGGATAGGAGGGGAGCAGTTCTTC
cdr3_aa: CASSTRQGIGGEQFF

cdr3_length: 18
clone_size: NA
d_call: TRBD1
v_call: TRBV10-1
j_call: TRBJ2-1
cdr3_nt: TGCGCCAGCAGTGAGTCGGGAGCCGGGACAGTTTCCTACAATGAGCAGTTCTTC
cdr3_aa: CASSESGAGTVSYNEQFF

cdr3_length: 15
clone_size: NA
d_call: TRBD2
v_call: TRBV7-8
j_call: TRBJ2-3
cdr3_nt: TGTGCCAGCAGCTTAGTGGGGGGGGAGACAGATACGCAGTATTTT
cdr3_aa: CASSLVGGETDTQYF

cdr3_length: 13
clone_size: NA
d_call: NA
v_call: TRBV11-2
j_call: TRBJ2-3
cdr3_nt: TGTGCCAGCAGCTTAGACCGGACAGATACGCAGTATTTT
cdr3_aa: CASSLDRTDTQYF

cdr3_length: 15
clone_size: NA
d_call: TRBD1
v_call: TRBV6-6
j_call: TRBJ1-6
cdr3_nt: TGTGCCAGCATTCGACAGGGAGTAGATAATTCACCCCTCCACTTT
cdr3_aa: CASIRQGVDNSPLHF

cdr3_length: 14
clone_size: NA
d_call: NA
v_call: TRBV7-9
j_call: TRBJ1-4
cdr3_nt: TGTGCCAGCAGCCTGTCCTTAGAGGCTGAAAAACTGTTTTTT
cdr3_aa: CASSLSLEAEKLFF

cdr3_length: 15
clone_size: NA
d_call: NA
v_call: TRBV4-2
j_call: TRBJ2-2
cdr3_nt: TGTGCCAGCAGCCAAGCCCTAGCAAACACCGGGGAGCTGTTTTTT
cdr3_aa: CASSQALANTGELFF

cdr3_length: 16
clone_size: NA
d_call: NA
v_call: TRBV7-9
j_call: TRBJ1-5
cdr3_nt: TGTGCCAGCAGCTTAGAAGGGGCGCGCCCCAATCAGCCCCAGCATTTT
cdr3_aa: CASSLEGARPNQPQHF

cdr3_length: 14
clone_size: NA
d_call: NA
v_call: TRBV5-6
j_call: TRBJ1-5
cdr3_nt: TGTGCCAGCAGCTTGGCTCCGGGGGATCAGCCCCAGCATTTT
cdr3_aa: CASSLAPGDQPQHF

cdr3_length: 13
clone_size: NA
d_call: NA
v_call: TRBV27
j_call: TRBJ1-1
cdr3_nt: TGTGCCAGCAGTGCGACAGCCTGGGGTGAAGCTTTCTTT
cdr3_aa: CASSATAWGEAFF

cdr3_length: 15
clone_size: NA
d_call: TRBD1
v_call: TRBV5-6
j_call: TRBJ2-7
cdr3_nt: TGTGCCAGCAGCTTGGAGGAGTACAGGGGAAACGAGCAGTACTTC
cdr3_aa: CASSLEEYRGNEQYF

cdr3_length: 15
clone_size: NA
d_call: NA
v_call: TRBV9
j_call: TRBJ2-7
cdr3_nt: TGTGCCAGCAGCGTAGACGGCACCATATCCTACGAGCAGTACTTC
cdr3_aa: CASSVDGTISYEQYF

cdr3_length: 13
clone_size: NA
d_call: NA
v_call: TRBV29-1
j_call: TRBJ1-6
cdr3_nt: TGCAGCGTTGGGGCCGGGGTTAATTCACCCCTCCACTTT
cdr3_aa: CSVGAGVNSPLHF

cdr3_length: 13
clone_size: NA
d_call: TRBD1
v_call: TRBV28
j_call: TRBJ1-1
cdr3_nt: TGTGCCAGCAGTTCGGACAGGGGGTATAATGCTTTCTTT
cdr3_aa: CASSSDRGYNAFF

cdr3_length: 16
clone_size: NA
d_call: TRBD1
v_call: TRBV7-2
j_call: TRBJ1-6
cdr3_nt: TGTGCCAGCAACCAGGACTCAGGGGGCGTGGGGTCACCCCTCCACTTT
cdr3_aa: CASNQDSGGVGSPLHF

cdr3_length: 14
clone_size: NA
d_call: TRBD1
v_call: TRBV19
j_call: TRBJ1-2
cdr3_nt: TGTGCCAGTCGGGAAACGACAGGGAACTATGGCTACACCTTC
cdr3_aa: CASRETTGNYGYTF

cdr3_length: 13
clone_size: NA
d_call: NA
v_call: TRBV6-6
j_call: TRBJ1-1
cdr3_nt: TGTGCCAGCAGTGGAGCAGGGATCACTGAAGCTTTCTTT
cdr3_aa: CASSGAGITEAFF

cdr3_length: 12
clone_size: NA
d_call: TRBD1
v_call: TRBV29-1
j_call: TRBJ2-7
cdr3_nt: TGCAGCGTGCGGACAGGACGCTACGAGCAGTACTTC
cdr3_aa: CSVRTGRYEQYF

cdr3_length: 15
clone_size: NA
d_call: TRBD1
v_call: TRBV30
j_call: TRBJ1-4
cdr3_nt: TGTGCCTTCTCATCCTCGCGGACAGGGGTTGAAAAACTGTTTTTT
cdr3_aa: CAFSSSRTGVEKLFF

cdr3_length: 20
clone_size: NA
d_call: NA
v_call: TRBV27
j_call: TRBJ1-6
cdr3_nt: TGTGCCAGCAGTTTATATCCCTTTGCAGGGGCGAGCTCCTATAATTCACCCCTCCACTTT
cdr3_aa: CASSLYPFAGASSYNSPLHF

cdr3_length: 14
clone_size: NA
d_call: NA
v_call: TRBV6-6
j_call: TRBJ2-4
cdr3_nt: TGTGCCAGCAGTTCGGGATCCCGGGAAAACATTCAGTACTTC
cdr3_aa: CASSSGSRENIQYF

cdr3_length: 13
clone_size: NA
d_call: NA
v_call: TRBV6-6
j_call: TRBJ1-1
cdr3_nt: TGTGCCAGCAGTTACCGGGGGAACACTGAAGCTTTCTTT
cdr3_aa: CASSYRGNTEAFF

cdr3_length: 15
clone_size: NA
d_call: NA
v_call: TRBV12-5
j_call: TRBJ1-1
cdr3_nt: TGTGCTAGTGGTTTGGTACTGGGCCAGGGCATTGAAGCTTTCTTT
cdr3_aa: CASGLVLGQGIEAFF

cdr3_length: 14
clone_size: NA
d_call: TRBD1
v_call: TRBV4-1
j_call: TRBJ1-2
cdr3_nt: TGCGCCAGCAGCCTCGGGACAGATAACTATGGCTACACCTTC
cdr3_aa: CASSLGTDNYGYTF

cdr3_length: 15
clone_size: once
d_call: NA
v_call: TRBV6-6
j_call: TRBJ2-7
cdr3_nt: TGTGCCAGCAGTTACGGCCTAGGGGGCTCCTACGAGCAGTACTTC
cdr3_aa: CASSYGLGGSYEQYF